This TCR beta chain was sequenced during a study of blood T cell repertoires in COVID-19. Generated by immunoSEQ multiplex PCR, the TCRdb table keeps only in-frame clones and is missing some. The table lists just under 55,000 clones, 90% of them singletons, with just under 8.5% in the top ten. Per germline, CDR1 LNHDA and CDR2 SQIVND (reference sequence). V lost 5 bases to trimming and J lost 4 bases, with 11 bases between them. The CDR3 totals 13 residues. Sequences were obtained from peripheral blood. This chain connects TRBV19 to TRBJ1-2, with D perhaps TRBD1 (5 bases). The receptor was derived from a woman aged 40 to 49 with active COVID-19. The chain's CDR3 is CASSPSGPYGYTF. As DNA, the CDR3 is TGTGCCAGTAGTCCCTCAGGGCCCTATGGCTACACCTTC. Full variable domain (outside the CDR3, taken from reference TRBV19 and TRBJ1-2): DGGITQSPKYLFRKEGQNVTLSCEQNLNHDAMYWYRQDPGQGLRLIYYSQIVNDFQKGDIAEGYSVSREKKESFPLTVTSAQKNPTAFYLCASSPSGPYGYTFGSGTRLTVV.